The present entry profiles one TCR beta chain with its context. The record originates from a study of blood T cell repertoires in COVID-19. The wider study: COVID-19 samples from acute and convalescent phases originated in the United States, Italy and Spain.

Trimming removed 3 bases at V and 8 bases at J, with 8 bases between. There are 12 residues in the CDR3. Germline loops: CDR1 KGHSH, CDR2 LQKENI. Produced via immunoSEQ multiplex PCR; TCRdb's table is partial and in-frame only. The sample has about 160,000 clones; about 85% are singletons. This receptor was taken from a man between 65 and 85 years old who had recovered from COVID-19. The sample was peripheral blood. This chain connects TRBV18 to TRBJ2-1, with D hard to call. The CDR3 loop reads CASSPFRDEQFF. The CDR3 DNA reads TGTGCCAGCTCACCCTTCCGGGATGAGCAGTTCTTC.